These 18 T cell receptor beta chains share one sample of origin, sequenced in a study of CD8+ T cells in alopecia areata. Treatment of the sample: oral pan-JAK inhibitor, 5-10 mg twice daily. Sequencing templates came from extracted RNA that was reverse transcribed into cDNA. Measured with immunoSEQ multiplex PCR; TCRdb has only the in-frame clones, and not every one. The sample lists about 190,000 clones, about three fifths occurring once. The sample here was CD4+ T cells sorted from blood, taken at roughly week 49, from a patient treated with tofacitinib. The receptors originated from a human donor with alopecia areata.

The chain joins TRBV29-1 to TRBJ1-1; D uncertain. From germline, CDR1 is SQVTM and CDR2 ANQGSEA. The germline V and J ends were trimmed by 4 bases and 6 bases, with 6 bases remaining between them. The CDR3 is made up of 10 amino acids. DNA of the CDR3: TGCAGCGTTGCATATGCTGAAGCTTTCTTT. This translates into CSVAYAEAFF.

This chain uses TRBV29-1 with TRBJ1-2; D gene unclear. V gave up 4 bases and J gave up 0 bases, with 15 bases separating them. This CDR3 spans 15 amino acids. The germline gives CDR1 SQVTM, CDR2 ANQGSEA. The CDR3 nucleotides read TGCAGCGTTGGGCTGAACTCTGGGGCTAACTATGGCTACACCTTC. Its translation: CSVGLNSGANYGYTF.

This chain joins TRBV30 and TRBJ1-1; D is undetermined. The CDR3 totals 14 residues. V lost 1 base to trimming and J lost 1 base, with 10 bases between them. Germline-derived CDR1 and CDR2 are GTSNPN and SVGIG (reference sequence). CDR3 protein: CAWSAGRANTEAFF. The CDR3 bases are TGTGCCTGGAGTGCCGGGAGGGCGAACACTGAAGCTTTCTTT.

V and J are TRBV6-5 and TRBJ2-7; 9 bases line up with TRBD1. This CDR3 spans 14 amino acids. The V gene end was trimmed by 5 bases and the J gene end by 2 bases; junction bases not matched to a gene: 4. Germline V gene sequence: CDR1 MNHEY, CDR2 SVGAGI. Here the CDR3 DNA reads TGTGCCAGCAGTATCAACAGGGGGCCCTACGAGCAGTACTTC. Encoded protein: CASSINRGPYEQYF.

The rearrangement uses TRBV29-1 and TRBJ1-1; possible D gene TRBD1, 5 bases. CDR1 is SQVTM, CDR2 ANQGSEA, per germline. Trimming removed 6 bases from V and 3 bases from J, with 11 bases in between. CDR3 length: 12 residues. CDR3 nucleotides: TGCAGCGTAAACCTAGGGGACACTGAAGCTTTCTTT. This translates into CSVNLGDTEAFF.

This chain uses TRBV19 with TRBJ1-5; 10 nucleotides agree with TRBD1. This CDR3 has 16 amino acids. Trimming took 3 bases from V and 6 from J; bases not matched to a gene: 8. CDR1 is LNHDA, CDR2 SQIVND, per germline (reference sequence). The CDR3 protein is CASSMSRDRGIQPQHF. The CDR3 nucleotides are TGTGCCAGTAGTATGAGCCGGGACAGGGGAATTCAGCCCCAGCATTTT.

The V call is TRBV30, the J call TRBJ1-6, with D hard to call. This CDR3 is built from 16 residues. V lost 2 bases and J 0 bases, leaving 11 bases between the germline ends. CDR1 GTSNPN and CDR2 SVGIG come from the germline V gene (reference sequence). CDR3 bases: TGTGCCTGGAGTCGGGCGAGCCTCTCCTATAATTCACCCCTCCACTTT. Translating gives CAWSRASLSYNSPLHF.

This clone appeared a few times. Additional DNA sequences in this sample encode the identical CDR3. The chain carries TRBV29-1 and TRBJ1-1; D remains ambiguous. CDR3 length: 12 residues. Germline loops: CDR1 SQVTM, CDR2 ANQGSEA. The V end was cut by 6 bases, the J end by 1 base, with 9 bases between. CDR3 residues: CSVVQANTEAFF. The DNA for the CDR3 is TGCAGCGTAGTTCAAGCGAACACTGAAGCTTTCTTT.

V gene TRBV30 combines with J gene TRBJ2-3; D is possibly TRBD2 (7 bases). Germline assignment: CDR1 GTSNPN and CDR2 SVGIG (reference sequence). The CDR3 sequence is 15 residues long. The V end was cut by 2 bases, the J end by 0 bases, with 12 bases between. This CDR3 is CAWSRGGRSTDTQYF. The DNA for the CDR3 is TGTGCCTGGAGTAGGGGGGGGAGAAGCACAGATACGCAGTATTTT.

The V gene is TRBV7-9, the J gene TRBJ2-1, with D perhaps assigned TRBD1 or TRBD2 (5 bases each). V dropped 2 bases and J dropped 12 bases, with 32 bases sitting between them. The CDR3 runs to 19 residues. Germline-derived CDR1 and CDR2 are SEHNR and FQNEAQ (reference sequence). The CDR3: CASSLSEFGRQRGSVGQFF. The CDR3 DNA is TGTGCCAGCAGCTTATCGGAATTTGGCCGCCAGAGGGGCTCCGTGGGGCAGTTCTTC.

This chain connects TRBV4-2 to TRBJ2-7; D is uncertain. Looked up from germline, CDR1 is LGHNA and CDR2 is YNFKEQ. The CDR3 spans 14 residues. V lost 0 bases and J lost 6, with 12 bases in between. This CDR3 reads CASSQENSDPEQYF. The CDR3, as DNA: TGTGCCAGCAGCCAAGAGAACTCAGATCCCGAGCAGTACTTC.

This clone was picked up a small number of times. V gene TRBV18 combines with J gene TRBJ1-4; a weak D match, TRBD1 (5 bases). Trimming stripped 4 bases from V and 0 bases from J, with 9 bases between. Looked up from germline, CDR1 is KGHSH and CDR2 is LQKENI. The CDR3 is made up of 15 amino acids. As DNA, the CDR3 is TGTGCCAGCTCACTCAGGGAGTCAACTAATGAAAAACTGTTTTTT. Amino acids: CASSLRESTNEKLFF.

This chain links TRBV5-1 with TRBJ2-3; D gene uncertain. Trimming pared 4 bases from V and 2 bases from J, leaving 11 bases between. From germline, CDR1 is SGHRS and CDR2 YFSETQ. This CDR3 has 14 amino acids. CDR3 in amino acids: CASSLTRFTDTQYF. DNA for the CDR3: TGCGCCAGCAGCCTGACCCGCTTCACAGATACGCAGTATTTT.

The chain couples TRBV6-6 to TRBJ1-1; 7 positions agree with TRBD1. The J segment lost 7 bases and the V segment lost 2 bases, leaving 7 bases of the junction unmatched. Germline-derived CDR1 and CDR2 are MNHNY and SVGAGI (reference sequence). The CDR3 totals 14 residues. The DNA of the CDR3 is TGTGCCAGCAGTTACCCGATTGGACAGGATGAAGCTTTCTTT. Protein product: CASSYPIGQDEAFF.

This clone appeared a few times. The rearrangement uses TRBV5-1 and TRBJ1-6; possibly TRBD1 for D (5 bases). CDR1 and CDR2 (germline): SGHRS, YFSETQ. This CDR3 spans 14 amino acids. The V end was cut by 6 bases, the J end by 10 bases, with 17 bases between. Written as DNA, the CDR3 is TGCGCCAGCACCGATAGGGGAGGAGAGTCACCCCTCCACTTT. This translates into CASTDRGGESPLHF. The whole variable domain, filled in from reference TRBV5-1 and TRBJ1-6, reads KAGVTQTPRYLIKTRGQQVTLSCSPISGHRSVSWYQQTPGQGLQFLFEYFSETQRNKGNFPGRFSGRQFSNSRSEMNVSTLELGDSALYLCASTDRGGESPLHFGNGTRLTVT.

J is TRBJ2-5 and V is TRBV30; D remains ambiguous. Trimming shortened V by 2 bases and J by 6 bases, and 19 bases separated the two germline ends. The CDR3 has 15 amino acids. Germline V CDR1 and CDR2: GTSNPN, SVGIG (reference sequence). CDR3 loop: CAWSPGSSLGQTQYF. For the CDR3, the DNA is TGTGCCTGGAGTCCCGGATCTTCTCTCGGGCAGACCCAGTACTTC.

CDR3: CSVLGRIQETQYF. The CDR3, as DNA: TGCAGCGTTCTAGGACGGATCCAAGAGACCCAGTACTTC. The chain couples TRBV29-1 to TRBJ2-5; D is ambiguous. Germline assignment: CDR1 SQVTM and CDR2 ANQGSEA. Trimming removed 5 bases from V and 1 base from J, with 11 bases in between. This CDR3 is built from 13 residues.

This sequence joins TRBV7-9 and TRBJ2-1; 7 positions match TRBD1. The trim removed 6 bases at V and 4 bases at J, leaving 9 bases unmatched. Germline V gene sequence: CDR1 SEHNR, CDR2 FQNEAQ (reference sequence). The CDR3 consists of 15 residues. In DNA form, the CDR3 reads TGTGCCAGCAGGGGCAGGGGGAAACCTTACAATGAGCAGTTCTTC. Its protein product is CASRGRGKPYNEQFF.